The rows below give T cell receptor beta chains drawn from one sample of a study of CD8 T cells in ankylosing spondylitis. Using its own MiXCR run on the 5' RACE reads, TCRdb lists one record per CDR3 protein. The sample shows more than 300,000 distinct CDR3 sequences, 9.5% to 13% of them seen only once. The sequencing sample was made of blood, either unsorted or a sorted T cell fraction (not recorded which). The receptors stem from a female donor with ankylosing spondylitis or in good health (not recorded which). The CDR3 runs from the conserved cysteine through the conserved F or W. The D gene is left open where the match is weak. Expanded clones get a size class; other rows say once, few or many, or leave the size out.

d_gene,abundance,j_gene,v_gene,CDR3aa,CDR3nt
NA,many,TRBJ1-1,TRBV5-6,CASSSYRANTEAFF,TGTGCCAGCAGCTCATACAGGGCGAACACTGAAGCTTTCTTT
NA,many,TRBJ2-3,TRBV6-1,CASRVPGGTDTQYF,TGTGCCAGCAGGGTCCCAGGGGGCACAGATACGCAGTATTTT
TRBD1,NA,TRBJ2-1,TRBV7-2,CASSLRWAGQGWDEQFF,TGTGCCAGCAGCCTTCGGTGGGCGGGACAGGGGTGGGATGAGCAGTTCTTC
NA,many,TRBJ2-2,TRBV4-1,CASSQAEGSGELFF,TGCGCCAGCAGCCAAGCGGAGGGCAGCGGGGAGCTGTTTTTT
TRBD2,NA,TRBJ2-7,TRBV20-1,CSARDATSGPSYEQYF,TGCAGTGCTAGAGATGCGACTAGCGGGCCCTCCTACGAGCAGTACTTC
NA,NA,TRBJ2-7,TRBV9,CASSVDGTRKSYEQYF,TGTGCCAGCAGCGTAGATGGGACACGGAAATCCTACGAGCAGTACTTC
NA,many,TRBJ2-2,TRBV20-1,CSARKPGGPGELFF,TGCAGTGCTAGAAAGCCCGGTGGGCCCGGGGAGCTGTTTTTT
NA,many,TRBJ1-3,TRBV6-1,CASSSPLGNGNTIYF,TGTGCCAGCAGCTCGCCTTTGGGAAATGGAAACACCATATATTTT
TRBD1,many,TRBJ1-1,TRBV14,CASSQLQGVTEAFF,TGTGCCAGCAGCCAATTACAGGGGGTGACTGAAGCTTTCTTT
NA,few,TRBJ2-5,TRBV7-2,CASSFEGAGFVRETQYF,TGTGCCAGCAGCTTTGAGGGGGCGGGATTCGTACGAGAGACCCAGTACTTC
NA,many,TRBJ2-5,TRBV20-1,CSAIRGKTQYF,TGCAGTGCAATTAGAGGGAAGACCCAGTACTTC
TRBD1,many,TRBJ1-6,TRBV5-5,CASRFTDRGDNSPLHF,TGTGCCAGCAGATTTACCGACAGGGGAGATAATTCACCCCTCCACTTT
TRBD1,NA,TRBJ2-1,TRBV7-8,CASSQRDRGVYGEHFF,TGTGCCAGCAGCCAGCGGGACAGGGGGGTATATGGTGAGCATTTCTTC
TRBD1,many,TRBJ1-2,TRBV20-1,CSADAGGFNGYTF,TGCAGTGCTGATGCAGGGGGCTTCAATGGCTACACCTTC
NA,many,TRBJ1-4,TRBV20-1,CSAKGGILEKLFF,TGCAGTGCAAAGGGGGGGATTTTGGAAAAACTGTTTTTT
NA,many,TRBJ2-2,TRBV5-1,CASSTTNTGELFF,TGCGCCAGCAGCACAACGAACACCGGGGAGCTGTTTTTT
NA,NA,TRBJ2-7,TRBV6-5,CASQASSYEQYF,TGTGCCAGTCAGGCGAGCTCCTACGAGCAGTACTTC
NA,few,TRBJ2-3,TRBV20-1,CSARGGVADTQYF,TGCAGTGCTAGGGGTGGGGTGGCAGATACGCAGTATTTT
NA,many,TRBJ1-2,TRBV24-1,CATSDPIREYGYTF,TGTGCCACCAGTGATCCCATCCGGGAGTATGGCTACACCTTC
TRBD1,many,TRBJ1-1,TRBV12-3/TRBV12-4,CASRQGAVNTEAFF,TGTGCCAGCAGACAGGGGGCGGTGAACACTGAAGCTTTCTTT
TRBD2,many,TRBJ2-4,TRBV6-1,CASSPPLAGGQNIQYF,TGTGCCAGCAGCCCTCCGTTAGCGGGGGGCCAAAACATTCAGTACTTC
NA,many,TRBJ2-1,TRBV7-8,CASSLTYTPYNEQFF,TGTGCCAGCAGCTTGACTTATACACCGTACAATGAGCAGTTCTTC
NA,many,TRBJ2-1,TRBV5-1,CASSWSPGNEQFF,TGCGCCAGCAGCTGGAGTCCGGGGAATGAGCAGTTCTTC
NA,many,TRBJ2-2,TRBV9,CASSPHRELKANTGELFF,TGTGCCAGCAGCCCGCACAGGGAACTAAAAGCGAACACCGGGGAGCTGTTTTTT
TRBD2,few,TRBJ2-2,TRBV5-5,CASSLYVGRSTGELFF,TGTGCCAGCAGCTTATATGTCGGGAGGTCAACCGGGGAGCTGTTTTTT
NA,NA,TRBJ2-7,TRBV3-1,CASSHAQGPYEQYF,TGTGCCAGCAGCCACGCCCAGGGGCCCTACGAGCAGTACTTC
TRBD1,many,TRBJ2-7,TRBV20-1,CSARTGVGYEQYF,TGCAGTGCTAGGACAGGGGTTGGCTACGAGCAGTACTTC
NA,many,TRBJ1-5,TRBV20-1,CSARVQGLSNQPQHF,TGCAGTGCTAGAGTCCAAGGACTTAGCAATCAGCCCCAGCATTTT
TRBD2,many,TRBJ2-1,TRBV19,CASSSGRATNEQFF,TGTGCCAGTAGTAGCGGGAGGGCCACGAATGAGCAGTTCTTC
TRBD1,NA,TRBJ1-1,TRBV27,CASSLSWTGTGTEAFF,TGTGCCAGCAGTTTATCCTGGACAGGGACGGGCACTGAAGCTTTCTTT
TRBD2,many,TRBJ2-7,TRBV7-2,CASSTAGTSYEQYF,TGTGCCAGCAGCACAGCCGGGACTAGCTACGAGCAGTACTTC
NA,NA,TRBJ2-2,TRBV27,CASTQSRVGTGELFF,TGTGCCAGCACCCAATCACGAGTAGGCACCGGGGAGCTGTTTTTT
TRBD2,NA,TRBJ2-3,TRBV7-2,CASSSGLAEFTDTQYF,TGTGCCAGCAGCTCGGGACTAGCGGAATTCACAGATACGCAGTATTTT
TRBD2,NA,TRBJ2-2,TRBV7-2,CASSTLAGLVTGELFF,TGTGCCAGCAGCACCCTAGCGGGGTTAGTCACCGGGGAGCTGTTTTTT
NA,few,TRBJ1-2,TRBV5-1,CASSDSQGNYGYTF,TGCGCCAGCAGCGACTCACAGGGAAACTATGGCTACACCTTC
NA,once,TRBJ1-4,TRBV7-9,CASSSDGGTNEKLFF,TGTGCCAGCAGCTCGGATGGGGGCACTAATGAAAAACTGTTTTTT
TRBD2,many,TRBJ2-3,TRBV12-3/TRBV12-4,CASSAASGGTDTQYF,TGTGCCAGCAGTGCCGCTAGCGGGGGCACAGATACGCAGTATTTT
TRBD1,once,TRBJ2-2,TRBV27,CASRRQGAGTGELFF,TGTGCCAGCCGCCGACAGGGGGCGGGCACCGGGGAGCTGTTTTTT
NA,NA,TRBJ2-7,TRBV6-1,CASRSPVGGSYEQYF,TGTGCCAGCAGAAGCCCCGTCGGCGGATCCTACGAGCAGTACTTC
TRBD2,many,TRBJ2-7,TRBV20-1,CSASPKLAASSYEQYF,TGCAGTGCTTCCCCAAAACTAGCGGCAAGCTCCTACGAGCAGTACTTC
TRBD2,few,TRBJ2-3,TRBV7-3,CASSSIAGGSTDTQYF,TGTGCCAGCAGCTCAATAGCGGGGGGGTCCACAGATACGCAGTATTTT
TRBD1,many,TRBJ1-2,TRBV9,CASSPQTGLLRGYTF,TGTGCCAGCAGCCCCCAGACAGGGCTTTTGCGCGGCTACACCTTC
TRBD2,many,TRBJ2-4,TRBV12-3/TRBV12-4,CASSFSGRGKNIQYF,TGTGCCAGCAGTTTCAGCGGGAGAGGCAAAAACATTCAGTACTTC
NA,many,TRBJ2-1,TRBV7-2,CASSPLRGIGQGQFF,TGTGCCAGCAGCCCTTTAAGGGGGATCGGGCAAGGGCAGTTCTTC
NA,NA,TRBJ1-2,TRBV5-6,CASSGPAKTAYGYTF,TGTGCCAGCAGCGGCCCGGCGAAAACTGCCTATGGCTACACCTTC
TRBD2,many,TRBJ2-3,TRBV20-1,CSVSRWTSASTDTQYF,TGCAGCGTATCCCGCTGGACTAGCGCGTCCACAGATACGCAGTATTTT
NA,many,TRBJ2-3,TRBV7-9,CASSLVRASSTDTQYF,TGTGCCAGCAGCTTAGTTCGGGCCTCTAGCACAGATACGCAGTATTTT
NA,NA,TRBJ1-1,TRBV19,CASRVGGAGTEAFF,TGTGCCAGTAGAGTTGGGGGCGCGGGCACTGAAGCTTTCTTT
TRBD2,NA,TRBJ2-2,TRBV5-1,CASSLERGGNTGELFF,TGCGCCAGCAGCTTGGAACGGGGGGGCAACACCGGGGAGCTGTTTTTT
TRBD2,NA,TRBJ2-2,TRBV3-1,CASSKGLAGVVGELFF,TGTGCCAGCAGCAAGGGGCTAGCGGGAGTGGTCGGGGAGCTGTTTTTT
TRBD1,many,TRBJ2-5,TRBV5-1,CASSKGQGNQETQYF,TGCGCCAGCAGCAAGGGACAGGGAAATCAAGAGACCCAGTACTTC
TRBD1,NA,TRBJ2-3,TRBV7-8,CASSQPSGQGATDTQYF,TGTGCCAGCAGCCAACCCTCCGGCCAGGGGGCAACAGATACGCAGTATTTT
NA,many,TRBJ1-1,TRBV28,CASSFSTGYREGFF,TGTGCCAGCAGTTTTTCGACCGGGTATCGTGAGGGTTTCTTT
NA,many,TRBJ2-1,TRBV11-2,CASSLDEAINEQFF,TGTGCCAGCAGCTTAGATGAGGCCATAAATGAGCAGTTCTTC